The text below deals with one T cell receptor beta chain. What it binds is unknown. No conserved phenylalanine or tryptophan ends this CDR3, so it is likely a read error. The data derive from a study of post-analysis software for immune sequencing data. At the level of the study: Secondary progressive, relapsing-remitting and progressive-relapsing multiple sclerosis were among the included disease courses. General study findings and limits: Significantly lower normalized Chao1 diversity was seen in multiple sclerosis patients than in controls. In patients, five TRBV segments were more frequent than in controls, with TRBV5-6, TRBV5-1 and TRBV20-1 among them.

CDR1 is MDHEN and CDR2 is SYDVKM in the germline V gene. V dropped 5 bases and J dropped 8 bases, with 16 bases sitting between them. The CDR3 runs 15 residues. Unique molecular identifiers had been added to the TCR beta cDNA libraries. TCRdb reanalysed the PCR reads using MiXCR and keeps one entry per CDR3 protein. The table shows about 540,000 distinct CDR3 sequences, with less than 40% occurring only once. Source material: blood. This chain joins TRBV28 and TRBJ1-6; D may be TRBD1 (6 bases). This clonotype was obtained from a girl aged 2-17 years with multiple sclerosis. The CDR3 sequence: CASSVQGLPHSPLHC. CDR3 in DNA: TGTGCCAGCAGTGTACAGGGTCTCCCGCATTCACCCCTCCACTGT.